Below, 5 T cell receptor beta chains from the same sample are listed, as sequenced in a study of blood T cell dynamics during melanoma immunotherapy. The time point denotes: pre-treatment baseline. Profiling relied on immunoSEQ multiplex PCR, and the TCRdb table lists in-frame clones only, not all of them. The data show 9,000 to 13,000 clones, with 89% seen just once and approximately 7% held by the top ten. The specimen comprised blood, sampled from a patient treated with checkpoint blockade. These TCRs come from a human donor with melanoma.

The J gene is TRBJ2-1, the V gene TRBV19; 8 bases line up with TRBD1. Trimming at V came to 3 bases and at J to 5 bases, leaving 6 bases not matched to a gene. Looked up from germline, CDR1 is LNHDA and CDR2 is SQIVND (reference sequence). The CDR3 contains 15 residues. The CDR3 DNA follows: TGTGCCAGTAGTATTCTTGACAGGGGAAACAATGAGCAGTTCTTC. It translates to CASSILDRGNNEQFF.

The rearrangement uses TRBV15 and TRBJ1-5; unclear D gene. V lost 1 base and J lost 0, with 7 bases in between. The CDR3 is 15 amino acids. Germline CDR1 reads LNHNV; CDR2 reads YYDKDF (reference sequence). CDR3 DNA sequence: TGTGCCACCAGCAGAGGGTTACCTAGCAATCAGCCCCAGCATTTT. Protein sequence: CATSRGLPSNQPQHF.

This clone was counted once. The rearrangement joins TRBV6-5 to TRBJ2-7, with D tentatively TRBD1 (6 bases). The CDR3 extends over 14 amino acids. Germline CDR1 reads MNHEY; CDR2 reads SVGAGI. Trimming shortened V by 0 bases and J by 2 bases, and 8 bases separated the two germline ends. The CDR3 DNA sequence: TGTGCCAGCAGTTACTCGGACAGAGCCTACGAGCAGTACTTC. Protein sequence: CASSYSDRAYEQYF.

The rearrangement joins TRBV18 to TRBJ2-7; 9 bases line up with TRBD2. The trim removed 0 bases at V and 3 bases at J, leaving 3 bases unmatched. There are 15 residues in the CDR3. The germline gives CDR1 KGHSH, CDR2 LQKENI. This chain's CDR3 is CASSPPVSGSYEQYF. CDR3 coding DNA: TGTGCCAGCTCACCACCCGTTAGCGGGAGCTACGAGCAGTACTTC.

The chain joins TRBV7-8 to TRBJ1-3, with D unresolved. Germline CDR1 is SGHVS and CDR2 is FQNEAQ. Trimming removed 5 bases from V and 0 bases from J, with 17 bases in between. The CDR3 extends over 17 amino acids. The CDR3 coding sequence is TGTGCCAGCAGCCTAGTCTGGAAGAGGAACTCTGGAAACACCATATATTTT. Translated, it gives CASSLVWKRNSGNTIYF.